Listed here are 22 T cell receptor beta chains from one sample, sequenced in a study of shared clonotypes between healthy human individuals. Clones were sequenced by immunoSEQ multiplex PCR, and TCRdb holds only the in-frame ones, with some missing. This sample carries 2 million to 2.5 million clones, approximately 96% of them seen once, and the ten largest clones take approximately 0.13%. Material: naive CD4+ T cells sorted from blood. The subset was: CD45RA+ positively selected. These receptors were collected from a man between 18 and 29 years old in good health.

A note on this clone: Other DNA sequences of this sample code for an identical CDR3. The chain employs TRBV28 and TRBJ1-2; D is undetermined. CDR1 is MDHEN and CDR2 is SYDVKM in the germline V gene. The CDR3 runs to 13 residues. The ends were cut back, 6 bases at V and 3 bases at J, with 11 bases in the middle. CDR3: CASSEGTDYGYTF. The CDR3, as DNA: TGTGCCAGCAGCGAGGGTACGGACTATGGCTACACCTTC.

The gene calls are TRBV10-3 and TRBJ2-3; no clear D. Germline CDR1 and CDR2: ENHRY and SYGVKD. This CDR3 comprises 15 residues. V shed 3 bases and J shed 3 bases, with 13 bases lying between them. The chain's CDR3 is CAISEGQLETDTQYF. The CDR3 region has the DNA TGTGCCATCAGTGAAGGCCAGCTGGAGACAGATACGCAGTATTTT.

The chain uses TRBV5-1 and TRBJ1-2; a possible D gene is TRBD1 (5 bases). Germline loops: CDR1 SGHRS, CDR2 YFSETQ. V lost 7 bases to trimming and J lost 4 bases, with 17 bases between them. The CDR3 has 14 residues. Written as DNA, the CDR3 is TGCGCCAGCCTTCCCGGGGCAGGGAGCTATGGCTACACCTTC. It specifies CASLPGAGSYGYTF. The full variable domain, completed using reference TRBV5-1 and TRBJ1-2, is KAGVTQTPRYLIKTRGQQVTLSCSPISGHRSVSWYQQTPGQGLQFLFEYFSETQRNKGNFPGRFSGRQFSNSRSEMNVSTLELGDSALYLCASLPGAGSYGYTFGSGTRLTVV.

The genes are TRBV5-1 and TRBJ2-3; D not resolved. The CDR3 spans 14 residues. Germline CDR1 and CDR2: SGHRS and YFSETQ. Trimming shortened V by 1 base and J by 2 bases, and 8 bases separated the two germline ends. The CDR3 protein is CASSLQEFTDTQYF. The CDR3 nucleotides read TGCGCCAGCAGCTTGCAGGAGTTCACAGATACGCAGTATTTT.

This chain joins TRBV10-3 and TRBJ2-5; the match to TRBD2 covers 8 bases. This CDR3 region has 13 residues. V gave up 6 bases and J gave up 1 base; unmatched junction bases: 1. CDR1 ENHRY and CDR2 SYGVKD come from the germline V gene. In DNA form, the CDR3 reads TGTGCCATCAGAACTAGCGGCCAAGAGACCCAGTACTTC. Its translation is CAIRTSGQETQYF.

This clone was counted a single time. The chain uses TRBV6-5 and TRBJ1-1, with D possibly being TRBD1 (5 bases). CDR3 length equals 14 residues. V lost 5 bases, J lost 1 base, and 11 bases lay in between. From germline, CDR1 is MNHEY and CDR2 SVGAGI. The DNA of the CDR3 is TGTGCCAGCAGTCGACAGAGCCGGAACACTGAAGCTTTCTTT. Protein: CASSRQSRNTEAFF.

This clone was seen once. This rearrangement joins TRBV2 to TRBJ2-1; TRBD2 matches at 7 bases. The CDR3 is 16 residues long. V was pared by 6 bases and J by 7 bases, with 15 bases of the junction left unmatched. Germline values: CDR1 SNHLY, CDR2 FYNNEI. The CDR3 DNA sequence: TGTGCCAGCAGGGTAGACACCAGCGGGACGAGTAATGAGCAGTTCTTC. This translates into CASRVDTSGTSNEQFF.

With respect to this clone: Other DNA sequences in this sample translate to the same CDR3. The chain couples TRBV5-4 to TRBJ2-7, with 9 bases fitting TRBD1. V trimming: 4 bases; J trimming: 1 base; junction bases outside the gene matches: 6. Germline loops: CDR1 SGHNT, CDR2 YYREEE (reference sequence). This CDR3 has 15 amino acids. The CDR3 loop reads CASSPPGQGSYEQYF. The CDR3 bases are TGTGCCAGCAGCCCTCCGGGACAGGGTTCCTACGAGCAGTACTTC.

The genes are TRBV27 and TRBJ2-3; no clear D gene. V was shortened by 8 bases and J by 6 bases, with 9 bases between the two germline ends. CDR1 is MNHEY, CDR2 SMNVEV, per germline (reference sequence). The CDR3 spans 11 residues. The CDR3 here is CASLSEDTQYF. As DNA, the CDR3 is TGTGCCAGCCTTTCGGAGGATACGCAGTATTTT.

The V gene is TRBV7-9, the J gene TRBJ2-1, with D perhaps assigned TRBD1 or TRBD2 (5 bases each). CDR3 length equals 16 residues. Looked up from germline, CDR1 is SEHNR and CDR2 is FQNEAQ (reference sequence). The V end was cut by 5 bases, the J end by 4 bases, with 18 bases between. The CDR3 DNA is TGTGCCAGCAGCCCTTGGGGGTTCGGCCTTTACAATGAGCAGTTCTTC. As protein: CASSPWGFGLYNEQFF.

This chain links TRBV19 with TRBJ2-3; D unclear. Germline V lookup: CDR1 LNHDA, CDR2 SQIVND (reference sequence). The length of the CDR3 is 11 residues. V lost 2 bases and J 6 bases, leaving 3 bases between the germline ends. The CDR3 region is CASSIRDTQYF. The CDR3 bases are TGTGCCAGTAGTATAAGGGATACGCAGTATTTT.

The chain employs TRBV28 and TRBJ2-7; maybe TRBD1 (6 bases). Trimming pared 6 bases from V and 2 bases from J, leaving 17 bases between. The CDR3 length is 15 residues. Germline V lookup: CDR1 MDHEN, CDR2 SYDVKM. CDR3 sequence (DNA): TGTGCCAGCAGCCTCCGGGCAGGGGCCCCCTACGAGCAGTACTTC. Translated: CASSLRAGAPYEQYF.

The chain combines TRBV28 with TRBJ1-4; D is perhaps TRBD1 (6 bases). The ends were cut back, 5 bases at V and 8 bases at J, with 18 bases in the middle. This CDR3 region has 15 residues. Germline-derived CDR1 and CDR2 are MDHEN and SYDVKM. The DNA for the CDR3 is TGTGCCAGCAGTCCCCTCCCCGGGACAAACGAAAAACTGTTTTTT. Encoded protein: CASSPLPGTNEKLFF. Based on the CDR3 plus reference TRBV28 and TRBJ1-4, the full variable domain is DVKVTQSSRYLVKRTGEKVFLECVQDMDHENMFWYRQDPGLGLRLIYFSYDVKMKEKGDIPEGYSVSREKKERFSLILESASTNQTSMYLCASSPLPGTNEKLFFGSGTQLSVL.

The rearrangement joins TRBV18 to TRBJ2-3, with unresolved D. The V end lost 1 base, the J end lost 0 bases, and 11 bases lay between the germline ends. This CDR3 contains 16 residues. Germline CDR1 and CDR2: KGHSH and LQKENI. This CDR3 is CASSPLAVTSTDTQYF. The CDR3 DNA is TGTGCCAGCTCACCACTTGCGGTAACTAGCACAGATACGCAGTATTTT.

J is TRBJ2-2 and V is TRBV19; TRBD2 agrees at 10 bases. CDR1 is LNHDA, CDR2 SQIVND, per germline (reference sequence). With V trimmed by 3 bases and J by 9 bases, 7 bases remained unmatched. The CDR3 covers 15 residues. The CDR3 bases are TGTGCCAGTAGTATGCTAGCGGGAGATGTCCGGGAGCTGTTTTTT. Encoded protein: CASSMLAGDVRELFF.

V is TRBV11-3 and J is TRBJ2-2; D might be TRBD1 (6 bases). CDR1 is SGHNT, CDR2 YENEEA, per germline. This CDR3 spans 13 amino acids. Trimming left V 5 bases short and J 4 bases short, with 8 bases between. The CDR3: CASSRQVTGELFF. The CDR3 DNA follows: TGTGCCAGCAGCCGACAGGTCACCGGGGAGCTGTTTTTT.

The count of this clone is one. This sequence joins TRBV30 and TRBJ2-2; 9 bases align to TRBD2. With V trimmed by 6 bases and J by 0 bases, 11 bases remained unmatched. The CDR3 loop spans 17 amino acids. Germline values: CDR1 GTSNPN, CDR2 SVGIG (reference sequence). The CDR3 DNA reads as TGTGCCTGTTTAAAAGCGGGGGGCCGCCCGAACACCGGGGAGCTGTTTTTT. This codes for CACLKAGGRPNTGELFF.

About this clone itself: A read error may produce the germline difference seen at one junction end. The chain links TRBV28 to TRBJ1-3; no definite D call. CDR3 length equals 15 residues. The germline V gene encodes CDR1 MDHEN and CDR2 SYDVKM. The CDR3 is CASSQEEFSGHTIYF. CDR3 DNA sequence: TGTGCCAGCAGTCAGGAGGAGTTCTCTGGACACACCATATATTTT.

The chain couples TRBV19 to TRBJ1-1, with a possible D match to TRBD1 (6 bases). This CDR3 has 13 residues. CDR1 LNHDA and CDR2 SQIVND come from the germline V gene (reference sequence). V lost 6 bases, J lost 5 bases, and 13 bases lay in between. This CDR3 reads CASSQNRDTEAFF. The CDR3 coding sequence is TGTGCCAGTAGCCAAAACAGGGATACTGAAGCTTTCTTT.

The J gene is TRBJ1-4, the V gene TRBV15; 8 bases line up with TRBD1. CDR1 and CDR2 from the germline V gene are LNHNV and YYDKDF (reference sequence). The ends lost 0 bases at V and 7 bases at J; junction bases unmatched: 13. This CDR3 contains 18 residues. The CDR3 coding sequence is TGTGCCACCAGCAGAGAGAGCGGAAAGACAGGGGAGCGTGAAAAACTGTTTTTT. It codes for CATSRESGKTGEREKLFF.

The chain uses TRBV5-4 and TRBJ2-7; TRBD1 matches 7 bases. The CDR3 is 15 amino acids. Germline lookup yields CDR1 SGHNT and CDR2 YYREEE (reference sequence). V shed 4 bases, J shed 0 bases, and the junction held 7 bases outside the gene matches. The CDR3 DNA reads as TGTGCCAGCAGCAACGGACAGGAGAGCTCCTACGAGCAGTACTTC. Protein sequence: CASSNGQESSYEQYF.

In the case of this clone: The same CDR3 also results from other DNA sequences found in this sample. For the CDR3, the DNA is TGTGCCAGCAGTGAAACAGGGGGAGGTGAAAAACTGTTTTTT. Translation: CASSETGGGEKLFF. The chain uses TRBV6-1 and TRBJ1-4, with TRBD1 identical over 8 bases. The CDR3 is made up of 14 amino acids. The trim removed 2 bases at V and 7 bases at J, leaving 3 bases unmatched. CDR1 and CDR2 (germline): MNHNS, SASEGT.